Following are 18 T cell receptor beta chains from one sample sequenced in a study of control samples from healthy donors and cancer patients. Some clones are missing from TCRdb's copy, which holds only in-frame ones; the method was immunoSEQ multiplex PCR. The sample contains approximately 180,000 clones, more than 90% of which appear only once. The sequenced sample was blood. The receptor source for this set is a woman in her thirties or forties in good health.

The chain carries TRBV7-8 and TRBJ1-1, with TRBD1 matching 8 bases. CDR3 length: 12 amino acids. V was clipped by 2 bases and J by 10 bases; unmatched bases: 3. The V gene's germline CDR1 is SGHVS and CDR2 FQNEAQ. CDR3 sequence reads: CASSLLDRGAFF. The DNA of the CDR3 is TGTGCCAGCAGCTTACTAGACAGGGGAGCTTTCTTT.

The chain is built from TRBV2 and TRBJ2-6; D is unresolved. The CDR3 covers 15 residues. Germline CDR1 is SNHLY and CDR2 is FYNNEI. V lost 2 bases and J 0 bases, leaving 5 bases between the germline ends. This chain's CDR3 is CASSEWNSGANVLTF. The CDR3 DNA sequence: TGTGCCAGCAGTGAATGGAACTCTGGGGCCAACGTCCTGACTTTC.

This clone was seen a single time. This CDR3 is CASSGGGLWAEQFF. CDR3 nucleotides: TGCGCCAGCAGCGGAGGGGGGCTATGGGCTGAGCAGTTCTTC. The chain employs TRBV5-1 and TRBJ2-1; either TRBD1 or TRBD2 may supply D (6 bases each). The CDR3 sequence is 14 residues long. Trimming pared 4 bases from V and 9 bases from J, leaving 17 bases between. Looked up from germline, CDR1 is SGHRS and CDR2 is YFSETQ.

This clone has only one observation. The CDR3 here is CASSTQGTGELFF. The CDR3, as DNA: TGTGCCAGCAGCACGCAGGGAACCGGGGAGCTGTTTTTT. The rearrangement uses TRBV7-9 and TRBJ2-2; TRBD1 is a possible D gene (5 bases). The CDR3 consists of 13 residues. V was shortened by 5 bases and J by 5 bases, with 9 bases between the two germline ends. Germline assignment: CDR1 SEHNR and CDR2 FQNEAQ (reference sequence).

The chain employs TRBV7-8 and TRBJ2-3, with 9 bases aligning to TRBD2. CDR3 length equals 16 residues. Germline lookup yields CDR1 SGHVS and CDR2 FQNEAQ. J gave up 4 bases and V 2 bases, and 7 bases lay outside the gene matches. The CDR3 DNA is TGTGCCAGCAGCTTATTAGTAGCGGGGGAAGCAGATACGCAGTATTTT. Translating gives CASSLLVAGEADTQYF.

The chain couples TRBV3-1 (or the pseudogene TRBV3-2) to TRBJ1-6; tentatively, D is TRBD1 (5 bases). V was trimmed by 0 bases and J by 7 bases, leaving 10 bases between them. The CDR3 consists of 15 residues. Germline values: CDR1 LGHDT, CDR2 YNNKEL (reference sequence). Here the CDR3 DNA reads TGTGCCAGCAGCCAAGATCGGGGGTTCAATTCACCCCTCCACTTT. Translating it yields CASSQDRGFNSPLHF.

The rearrangement uses TRBV10-3 and TRBJ1-2, with 12 nucleotides matching TRBD1. Per germline, CDR1 ENHRY and CDR2 SYGVKD. J gave up 8 bases and V 3 bases, and 10 bases lay outside the gene matches. The CDR3 consists of 16 residues. CDR3 region: CAISDTGTGGLYGYTF. The CDR3 DNA follows: TGTGCCATCAGTGACACCGGGACAGGGGGCTTGTACGGCTACACCTTC.

The CDR3 bases are TGTGCCAGCAGCCCCATGGAAGGGAACACCGGGGAGCTGTTTTTT. Protein product: CASSPMEGNTGELFF. The chain joins TRBV3-1 (or the pseudogene TRBV3-2) to TRBJ2-2; D gene unclear. Germline V gene data show CDR1 as LGHDT and CDR2 as YNNKEL (reference sequence). The CDR3 totals 15 residues. Trimming took 4 bases from V and 1 from J, leaving 10 bases between them.

The V and J genes are TRBV5-1 and TRBJ2-7; 7 bases align to TRBD1. The J segment lost 2 bases and the V segment lost 2 bases, leaving 4 bases of the junction unmatched. Germline CDR1 is SGHRS and CDR2 is YFSETQ. This CDR3 has 14 residues. The CDR3 DNA reads TGCGCCAGCAGCTTACAGGGGAACACCTACGAGCAGTACTTC. This translates into CASSLQGNTYEQYF.

The chain couples TRBV19 to TRBJ1-1; D is uncertain. With 5 bases removed from V and 0 bases from J, the gap between germline ends came to 13 bases. Looked up from germline, CDR1 is LNHDA and CDR2 is SQIVND (reference sequence). The CDR3 runs 15 residues. CDR3 sequence reads: CASSFLGVMNTEAFF. The CDR3 DNA follows: TGTGCCAGTAGTTTTCTCGGCGTTATGAACACTGAAGCTTTCTTT.

The V call is TRBV13, the J call TRBJ1-1; 7 nucleotides line up with TRBD1. Unmatched junction bases numbered 3, after V lost 4 bases and J lost 1 base. The germline CDR1 and CDR2 sequences are PRHDT and FYEKMQ (reference sequence). This CDR3 is built from 14 residues. CDR3: CASSWRQGNTEAFF. The CDR3 DNA sequence: TGTGCCAGCAGCTGGCGACAGGGGAACACTGAAGCTTTCTTT.

V and J are TRBV10-3 and TRBJ1-1; no clear D gene. The CDR3 covers 14 residues. The germline gives CDR1 ENHRY, CDR2 SYGVKD. V was trimmed by 4 bases and J by 4 bases, leaving 13 bases between them. CDR3 DNA sequence: TGTGCCATCAGTGGTGGGGTGGAGAGCACTGAAGCTTTCTTT. Translation gives CAISGGVESTEAFF.

The chain has TRBV18 and TRBJ1-3, with D unresolved. Deletions cut 6 bases from V and 4 bases from J, with 13 bases between. The CDR3 has 14 residues. CDR1 is KGHSH, CDR2 LQKENI, per germline. The CDR3 here is CASSPLAEGNTIYF. CDR3 in DNA: TGTGCCAGCTCCCCTCTGGCAGAAGGAAACACCATATATTTT.

The V gene is TRBV19, the J gene TRBJ2-1, with 8 bases fitting TRBD2. V shed 8 bases, J shed 4 bases, and the junction held 16 bases outside the gene matches. The CDR3 has 17 residues. CDR1 is LNHDA, CDR2 SQIVND, per germline (reference sequence). CDR3 sequence reads: CASAISGAAGIYNEQFF. In DNA form, the CDR3 reads TGTGCCAGTGCTATTAGCGGGGCGGCCGGTATTTACAATGAGCAGTTCTTC.

The chain links TRBV19 to TRBJ2-5; D perhaps matches TRBD2 (6 bases). CDR1 LNHDA and CDR2 SQIVND come from the germline V gene (reference sequence). Trimming removed 4 bases from V and 4 bases from J, with 13 bases in between. The CDR3 loop spans 14 amino acids. The CDR3 loop is CASSKAEGGETQYF. In DNA, the CDR3 is TGTGCCAGTAGTAAGGCGGAGGGTGGAGAGACCCAGTACTTC.

V and J are TRBV19 and TRBJ1-1; tentatively, D is TRBD1 (5 bases). The CDR3 sequence is 15 residues long. V gave up 7 bases and J gave up 0 bases, with 15 bases separating them. The germline gives CDR1 LNHDA, CDR2 SQIVND (reference sequence). As DNA, the CDR3 is TGTGCCAGTACCACGGGGCTCCGACTGAACACTGAAGCTTTCTTT. Translating it yields CASTTGLRLNTEAFF.

In its sample, this clone was seen once. The rearrangement uses TRBV2 and TRBJ2-7, with a possible D match to TRBD1 (5 bases). The CDR3 loop spans 13 amino acids. V dropped 6 bases and J dropped 2 bases, with 11 bases sitting between them. Germline CDR1 SNHLY, CDR2 FYNNEI. The DNA of the CDR3 is TGTGCCAGCAGGAATCAGGGAACCTACGAGCAGTACTTC. This gives the protein CASRNQGTYEQYF.

A single count supports this clone. The rearrangement joins TRBV6-5 to TRBJ2-7, with TRBD1 identical over 8 bases. The ends lost 6 bases at V and 0 bases at J; junction bases unmatched: 7. Per germline, CDR1 MNHEY and CDR2 SVGAGI. The length of the CDR3 is 15 residues. CDR3 coding DNA: TGTGCCAGCAGCTGGGACAGGATAAGCTCCTACGAGCAGTACTTC. Its translation is CASSWDRISSYEQYF.